These 11 T cell receptor beta chains came from one sample sequenced in a study of control samples from healthy donors and cancer patients. Libraries were prepared by immunoSEQ multiplex PCR; TCRdb keeps only in-frame clonotypes and omits some of them. The sample contains 170,000 or so clones, 94% of which appear only once. Specimen: blood. The source is a woman between 18 and 30 years old in good health.

The J gene is TRBJ1-1, the V gene TRBV18; D is perhaps TRBD1 (5 bases). Germline CDR1 KGHSH, CDR2 LQKENI. This CDR3 is built from 13 residues. The ends were cut back, 6 bases at V and 1 base at J, with 9 bases in the middle. The CDR3 region has the DNA TGTGCCAGCTCCCTAACAGGGAACACTGAAGCTTTCTTT. It is translated as CASSLTGNTEAFF.

The chain links TRBV6-5 to TRBJ2-7; TRBD1 or TRBD2 may be the D gene (5 bases each). V was pared by 8 bases and J by 0 bases, with 11 bases between. The V gene's germline CDR1 is MNHEY and CDR2 SVGAGI. The CDR3 runs 13 residues. As DNA, the CDR3 is TGTGCCAGCTGCCGGGACCTCTCCTACGAGCAGTACTTC. As protein: CASCRDLSYEQYF.

The chain employs TRBV4-1 and TRBJ1-5, with 12 bases fitting TRBD1. V lost 1 base, J lost 5 bases, and 0 bases stayed unmatched. The CDR3 is made up of 15 amino acids. Germline V gene sequence: CDR1 MGHRA, CDR2 YSYEKL. DNA for the CDR3: TGCGCCAGCAGCCAAGGGGACAGGGGGCATCAGCCCCAGCATTTT. It specifies CASSQGDRGHQPQHF.

This clone was counted a single time. The rearrangement joins TRBV29-1 to TRBJ2-3; D remains unclear. V lost 6 bases and J lost 2, with 12 bases in between. This CDR3 is 13 amino acids long. Germline V lookup: CDR1 SQVTM, CDR2 ANQGSEA. The CDR3 here is CSVGPFPTDTQYF. CDR3 DNA sequence: TGCAGCGTCGGGCCCTTCCCCACAGATACGCAGTATTTT.

The rearrangement joins TRBV5-5 to TRBJ1-1; the D is unclear. Trimming stripped 0 bases from V and 0 bases from J, with 12 bases between. CDR1 SGHKS and CDR2 YYEKEE come from the germline V gene (reference sequence). This CDR3 contains 16 residues. The CDR3 sequence: CASSLDSAGMNTEAFF. CDR3 bases: TGTGCCAGCAGCTTGGATTCGGCCGGCATGAACACTGAAGCTTTCTTT.

V gene TRBV3-1 (or the pseudogene TRBV3-2) combines with J gene TRBJ1-5; the D is unclear. Germline V gene lookup returns CDR1 LGHDT and CDR2 YNNKEL (reference sequence). This CDR3 region has 12 residues. Trimming removed 0 bases from V and 12 bases from J, with 9 bases in between. The CDR3 sequence is CASSQDRARQHF. As DNA, the CDR3 is TGTGCCAGCAGCCAAGATAGGGCACGCCAGCATTTT.

The chain's CDR3 is CASSPGLAPYNEQFF. The CDR3, as DNA: TGTGCCAGCAGCCCCGGACTAGCGCCCTACAATGAGCAGTTCTTC. The chain is built from TRBV7-8 and TRBJ2-1, with TRBD2 identical over 9 bases. This CDR3 has 15 residues. V shed 5 bases and J 2 bases; nucleotides not matched to a gene: 4. Looked up from germline, CDR1 is SGHVS and CDR2 is FQNEAQ.

This sequence joins TRBV27 and TRBJ2-3; D tentatively fits TRBD1 or TRBD2 (5 bases each). Germline CDR1 MNHEY, CDR2 SMNVEV (reference sequence). The CDR3 runs to 16 residues. The V end was cut by 0 bases, the J end by 1 base, with 11 bases between. The CDR3 loop reads CASSLSVGGGTDTQYF. In nucleotides, the CDR3 is TGTGCCAGCAGTTTATCGGTTGGGGGAGGCACAGATACGCAGTATTTT.

V gene TRBV11-3 combines with J gene TRBJ1-1; D might be TRBD1 (5 bases). V shed 3 bases and J shed 1 base, with 9 bases lying between them. The CDR3 extends over 14 amino acids. Germline-derived CDR1 and CDR2 are SGHNT and YENEEA. CDR3 amino acids: CASSFGGQNTEAFF. The CDR3, as DNA: TGTGCCAGCAGCTTCGGAGGACAGAACACTGAAGCTTTCTTT.

This chain connects TRBV5-1 to TRBJ2-2; 7 positions agree with TRBD1. There are 16 residues in the CDR3. The V segment lost 3 bases and the J segment 5 bases; nucleotides outside the gene matches: 10. The germline gives CDR1 SGHRS, CDR2 YFSETQ. The CDR3 protein is CASSSTDRVGTGELFF. CDR3 nucleotides: TGCGCCAGCAGCTCGACCGACAGGGTCGGGACCGGGGAGCTGTTTTTT.

This sequence joins TRBV7-3 and TRBJ1-6; D ambiguous. This CDR3 has 13 amino acids. Trimming stripped 0 bases from V and 7 bases from J, with 4 bases between. Germline V gene sequence: CDR1 SGHTA, CDR2 FQGTGA. CDR3 DNA sequence: TGTGCCAGCAGCTTAACGGGGAATTCACCCCTCCACTTT. It specifies CASSLTGNSPLHF.